This TCR beta chain was observed in a study of cytomegalovirus exposure and HLA in healthy donors. Study-wide results and caveats: Across donors, sequencing depth was assumed by presence/absence analyses to be roughly uniform. The investigators catalogued under 200 TCR beta chains as cytomegalovirus-associated.

The CDR3 is 11 residues long. V was trimmed by 2 bases and J by 8 bases, leaving 9 bases between them. The germline V gene encodes CDR1 DFQATT and CDR2 SNEGSKA (reference sequence). PCR employed 60 Vbeta and 13 Jbeta primers. Some clones are missing from TCRdb's copy, which holds only in-frame ones; the method was immunoSEQ multiplex PCR. In the table there are approximately 87,000 clones, roughly 81% of which are singletons. For this clone: As yet, its antigen is unknown.

What was sequenced was PBMCs. The chain employs TRBV20-1 and TRBJ1-1; D call uncertain. The source is a woman aged 18-30 years in good health and CMV-seropositive. In DNA form, the CDR3 reads TGCAGTGCTAGAATGCGGTCAGAAGCTTTCTTT. Translation gives CSARMRSEAFF.